Below are 13 T cell receptor beta chains sequenced from a single sample in a study of vaccination effects on CD4 cells after COVID-19. The table came from immunoSEQ multiplex PCR; TCRdb's copy has only in-frame clones and leaves some out. The data contain 45,000 or so clones, 60% to 80% of them singletons. Which antigens these TCRs recognize remains unknown. Between days 9 and 11 of culture, CD4+ T cells were separated out. The source material was CD4+ T cells from PBMCs cultured without peptide, sampled before COVID-19 vaccination. The origin of the receptors is a human donor who had a prior SARS-CoV-2 infection.

The V and J genes are TRBV7-9 and TRBJ2-1, with a weak D call TRBD2 (6 bases). The germline V and J ends were trimmed by 7 bases and 7 bases, with 26 bases remaining between them. The CDR3 length is 17 residues. Germline V lookup: CDR1 SEHNR, CDR2 FQNEAQ (reference sequence). The CDR3 DNA reads as TGTGCCAGCATCCAAACCAAAGGCTTCGCTGGGGGGAATGAGCAGTTCTTC. It is translated as CASIQTKGFAGGNEQFF.

The sample holds a few counts of this clone. The rearrangement joins TRBV11-1 to TRBJ2-1; D is uncertain. This CDR3 has 15 amino acids. Per germline, CDR1 SGHAT and CDR2 FQDESV (reference sequence). Between the trimmed V and J ends, which lost 5 bases and 2 bases, there was a span of 13 bases. In DNA, the CDR3 is TGTGCCAGCAGCCCTGAAGTATTCCCCTACAATGAGCAGTTCTTC. Its translation is CASSPEVFPYNEQFF.

This clone was counted a few times. This sequence joins TRBV7-2 and TRBJ2-1, with D possibly matching TRBD1 (6 bases). The CDR3 covers 14 residues. V was cut by 8 bases and J by 9 bases, with 20 bases left in between. Per the germline V gene, CDR1 is SGHTA and CDR2 is FQGNSA. The CDR3 sequence: CASVGGRGNSEQFF. CDR3 bases: TGTGCCAGCGTTGGGGGCCGGGGCAATAGTGAGCAGTTCTTC.

This chain joins TRBV11-3 and TRBJ2-1, with 10 bases lining up with TRBD2. Trimming removed 5 bases from V and 15 bases from J; junction bases left unmatched: 10. CDR3 length: 13 residues. CDR1 is SGHNT and CDR2 is YENEEA in the germline V gene. CDR3 DNA: TGTGCCAGCAGCCCAGGACCCCTAGCGGGAGCGTTCTTC. Protein sequence: CASSPGPLAGAFF.

This chain links TRBV2 with TRBJ2-5; D is unresolved. Trimming shortened V by 6 bases and J by 5 bases, and 7 bases separated the two germline ends. This CDR3 comprises 11 residues. Per the germline V gene, CDR1 is SNHLY and CDR2 is FYNNEI. In DNA form, the CDR3 reads TGTGCCAGCAGCCCTCGGGAGACCCAGTACTTC. Residues: CASSPRETQYF.

The gene calls are TRBV5-1 and TRBJ1-1, with D perhaps matching TRBD1 (5 bases). The CDR3 is made up of 11 amino acids. Germline lookup yields CDR1 SGHRS and CDR2 YFSETQ. V lost 5 bases and J lost 3, with 5 bases in between. The CDR3 sequence is CASRGDTEAFF. CDR3 coding DNA: TGCGCCAGCAGAGGGGACACTGAAGCTTTCTTT.

The genes are TRBV25-1 and TRBJ2-1, with TRBD1 identical over 7 bases. CDR1 and CDR2 (germline): MGHDK, SYGVNS. Losses at the gene ends were 4 bases for V and 4 bases for J; bases not matched to a gene: 13. CDR3 length: 17 residues. The CDR3 here is CASSVPNAGTEYNEQFF. DNA of the CDR3: TGTGCCAGCAGTGTACCTAACGCCGGGACAGAATACAATGAGCAGTTCTTC.

The rearrangement joins TRBV9 to TRBJ1-1; 7 bases match TRBD1. V was clipped by 3 bases and J by 0 bases; unmatched bases: 8. Germline loops: CDR1 SGDLS, CDR2 YYNGEE. The length of the CDR3 is 16 residues. For the CDR3, the DNA is TGTGCCAGCAGCGCTAGTACGGGACAGTTGAACACTGAAGCTTTCTTT. This gives the protein CASSASTGQLNTEAFF.

This chain uses TRBV9 with TRBJ2-5; 9 bases map to TRBD2. Germline trimming cut 0 bases from V and 4 bases from J; bases unmatched to any gene: 7. This CDR3 region has 16 residues. Germline V gives CDR1 SGDLS, CDR2 YYNGEE. The CDR3 coding sequence is TGTGCCAGCAGCGTAGGGGTTAGCGGGGGACTAGAGACCCAGTACTTC. It yields the protein CASSVGVSGGLETQYF.

The chain couples TRBV2 to TRBJ1-4, with 11 bases fitting TRBD1. This CDR3 is 16 amino acids long. The V gene's germline CDR1 is SNHLY and CDR2 FYNNEI. Losses at the gene ends were 6 bases for V and 2 bases for J; bases not matched to a gene: 5. The CDR3 loop is CASRERTGGTNEKLFF. The CDR3 region has the DNA TGTGCCAGCAGGGAACGGACAGGGGGCACTAATGAAAAACTGTTTTTT.

On this clone itself: Other nucleotide sequences in the sample specify the same CDR3. This chain uses TRBV5-1 with TRBJ1-1; a possible D gene is TRBD1 (5 bases). The CDR3 is made up of 16 amino acids. Germline CDR1 is SGHRS and CDR2 is YFSETQ. Trimming removed 0 bases from V and 0 bases from J, with 12 bases in between. CDR3 nucleotides: TGCGCCAGCAGCTTGGCTCAGGGACTAATGAACACTGAAGCTTTCTTT. Its protein is CASSLAQGLMNTEAFF.

V is TRBV30 and J is TRBJ1-5; 8 positions agree with TRBD1. Per germline, CDR1 GTSNPN and CDR2 SVGIG (reference sequence). The CDR3 has 14 residues. V trimming: 0 bases; J trimming: 7 bases; junction bases outside the gene matches: 5. CDR3 nucleotide sequence: TGTGCCTGGAGTGTGCCAGGGGGCAGCCAGCCCCAGCATTTT. It specifies CAWSVPGGSQPQHF.

The chain is built from TRBV10-2 and TRBJ1-3, with TRBD1 matching 7 bases. Germline V gene lookup returns CDR1 WSHSY and CDR2 SAAADI. CDR3 length: 16 amino acids. V lost 2 bases, J lost 0 bases, and 4 bases stayed unmatched. CDR3 residues: CASSEDRVNSGNTIYF. CDR3 coding DNA: TGCGCCAGCAGTGAGGACAGGGTGAACTCTGGAAACACCATATATTTT.